These T cell receptor beta chains were read from a single sample in a study of shared clonotypes between healthy human individuals. The table came from immunoSEQ multiplex PCR; TCRdb's copy has only in-frame clones and leaves some out. The sample lists 330,000 or so clones; over 70% were seen once. Sequenced: memory CD4+ T cells sorted from blood. These receptors were taken from a man between 25 and 39 years old in good health. Each CDR3 is given with its conserved first and last residue. Fields, in order: CDR3 protein, V gene, J gene.

CATGTPYEQYF	TRBV6-5	TRBJ2-7
CASSLGDGETQYF	TRBV11-2	TRBJ2-5
CASSLARLVETQYF	TRBV7-2	TRBJ2-5
CASSSHLEAFF	TRBV6-1	TRBJ1-1
CASSSPGGTYEQYF	TRBV5-4	TRBJ2-7
CSVGEETQYF	TRBV29-1	TRBJ2-5
CASAMGTQGETQYF	TRBV5-1	TRBJ2-5
CASSRFSGEETQYF	TRBV5-1	TRBJ2-5
CASSLDGRGYNEQFF	TRBV5-1	TRBJ2-1
CASSLESPTGYWSGELFF	TRBV7-7	TRBJ2-2
CASSLVAGYEQYF	TRBV5-6	TRBJ2-7
CASTQPSDTEAFF	TRBV28	TRBJ1-1
CASSQQGGATNEKLFF	TRBV28	TRBJ1-4
CASSLSRGQPQHF	TRBV7-9	TRBJ1-5
CASTDAWGARGANVLTF	TRBV5-4	TRBJ2-6
CASSESSQGYEQYF	TRBV10-2	TRBJ2-7
CASSAWNTEAFF	TRBV7-3	TRBJ1-1
CASSRRGRGYMNTEAFF	TRBV7-9	TRBJ1-1
CASSFGRSELFF	TRBV27	TRBJ2-2
CASSFSQGGQPQHF	TRBV7-8	TRBJ1-5
CASSVSSGNQETQYF	TRBV9	TRBJ2-5
CASTMRDEQYF	TRBV2	TRBJ2-7
CSARTRGYNEQFF	TRBV29-1	TRBJ2-1
CASSIGTDYEQYF	TRBV19	TRBJ2-7
CASSRLAEYNEQFF	TRBV7-9	TRBJ2-1
CASSAHSGANVLTF	TRBV6-1	TRBJ2-6
CASRGQTVNGYTF	TRBV28	TRBJ1-2
CASSREGGTNTGELFF	TRBV7-2	TRBJ2-2
CASGKNMKETQYF	TRBV2	TRBJ2-5
CASSYGRGGDGYTF	TRBV5-1	TRBJ1-2
CSVEGGTGAGYNEQFF	TRBV29-1	TRBJ2-1
CASSPSRERYEQYF	TRBV7-9	TRBJ2-7
CASHNPSRANYGYTF	TRBV6-5	TRBJ1-2
CASSSRDGRNTIYF	TRBV25-1	TRBJ1-3
CASRNYGYTF	TRBV19	TRBJ1-2
CASSKTGRKFYEQYF	TRBV21-1	TRBJ2-7
CASSEFEQYF	TRBV6-1	TRBJ2-7
CASSPNSNNEQFF	TRBV18	TRBJ2-1
CAHQGTGELFF	TRBV28	TRBJ2-2
CASRPSKETQYF	TRBV6-6	TRBJ2-5